These T cell receptor beta chains were read from a single sample in a study of HIV-infected children after antiretroviral therapy interruption. TCRdb itself ran the 3' RACE reads through MiXCR, one entry per CDR3 protein. The sample records 40,000 to 55,000 distinct CDR3 sequences, about 4.3% being singletons. The sequencing here drew on CD45RA+ CD4+ T cells from PBMCs, pooled from several time points, taken from a donor given antiretroviral therapy, either interrupted or continuous. Receptors were obtained from a pool of human donors with HIV. Both conserved end residues are part of each CDR3. Fields, in order: clone size, V gene, D gene, J gene, CDR3 protein, CDR3 DNA. A D gene is named only where the DNA matches it firmly. Expanded clones are given a class, and other clones once, few, many or no size at all.

>.|TRBV4-1|TRBD1|TRBJ1-3
CASSRGTAVSGNTIYF
TGCGCCAGCAGCCGGGGGACAGCCGTCTCTGGAAACACCATATATTTT
>few|TRBV12-3/TRBV12-4|.|TRBJ1-1
CASSWPPMNTEAFF
TGTGCCAGCTCCTGGCCCCCGATGAACACTGAAGCTTTCTTT
>many|TRBV19|.|TRBJ2-2
CASTPGSKELFF
TGTGCCAGTACCCCCGGGAGTAAGGAGCTGTTTTTT
>.|TRBV28|TRBD2|TRBJ2-1
CASSQGTRDNNEQFF
TGTGCCAGCAGTCAGGGGACTAGGGACAACAATGAGCAGTTCTTC
>many|TRBV4-1|TRBD1|TRBJ1-4
CASSQESPGQGLGTNEKLFF
TGCGCCAGCAGCCAAGAGTCGCCGGGACAGGGGTTAGGAACTAATGAAAAACTGTTTTTT
>many|TRBV5-1|.|TRBJ2-1
CASSLGDTDYNEQFF
TGCGCCAGCAGCTTGGGGGACACCGACTACAATGAGCAGTTCTTC
>many|TRBV27|.|TRBJ2-3
CASRRMDFTSTDTQYF
TGTGCCAGCAGAAGGATGGACTTTACTAGCACAGATACGCAGTATTTT
>many|TRBV29-1|.|TRBJ2-7
CSVEGMVESQGRYEQYF
TGCAGCGTTGAAGGGATGGTTGAGAGTCAGGGACGTTACGAGCAGTACTTC
>many|TRBV2|TRBD2|TRBJ2-4
CASSVGGSKNIQYF
TGTGCCAGCAGTGTGGGGGGGAGCAAAAACATTCAGTACTTC
>many|TRBV12-3/TRBV12-4|.|TRBJ1-5
CASSLSRSSNQPQHF
TGTGCCAGCAGTTTAAGCAGGAGTAGCAATCAGCCCCAGCATTTT
>many|TRBV20-1|.|TRBJ2-1
CSAYANEQFF
TGCAGTGCCTATGCGAATGAGCAGTTCTTC
>many|TRBV11-1|.|TRBJ2-3
CASDTRDTGTDTQYF
TGTGCCAGCGATACCCGGGACACTGGGACAGATACGCAGTATTTT
>.|TRBV27|.|TRBJ2-1
CAIWIRAGQTYNEQFF
TGTGCCATCTGGATTCGAGCGGGACAGACTTACAATGAGCAGTTCTTC
>few|TRBV5-4|TRBD1|TRBJ2-4
CASSDDRADIQYF
TGTGCCAGCAGCGATGACAGGGCGGACATTCAGTACTTC
>many|TRBV18|TRBD2|TRBJ2-1
CASSGSTSGNEQFF
TGTGCCAGCTCAGGGTCGACTAGCGGCAATGAGCAGTTCTTC
>.|TRBV24-1|.|TRBJ2-7
CATSDRYYEQYF
TGTGCCACCAGTGACCGTTACTACGAGCAGTACTTC
>many|TRBV12-3/TRBV12-4|TRBD1|TRBJ2-5
CASSLARTGQETQYF
TGTGCCAGCAGTTTGGCGCGGACAGGTCAAGAGACCCAGTACTTC
>many|TRBV7-7|.|TRBJ2-7
CASSSLLGYEQYF
TGTGCCAGCAGCTCATTGTTGGGTTACGAGCAGTACTTC
>many|TRBV10-3|.|TRBJ2-1
CAISVGQKSSYNEQFF
TGTGCCATCAGTGTTGGACAGAAGAGCTCCTACAATGAGCAGTTCTTC
>.|TRBV11-2|.|TRBJ2-7
CASSLDLGYSYEQYF
TGTGCCAGCAGCTTAGATTTAGGCTACTCCTACGAGCAGTACTTC
>few|TRBV14|.|TRBJ2-5
CASSQGTQETQYF
TGTGCCAGCAGCCAAGGGACTCAAGAGACCCAGTACTTC
>many|TRBV4-1|.|TRBJ2-7
CASSQETGDADEQYF
TGCGCCAGCAGCCAAGAGACCGGGGATGCGGACGAGCAGTACTTC
>.|TRBV28|.|TRBJ1-2
CASSFGGVGGYTF
TGTGCCAGCAGTTTCGGGGGGGTAGGAGGCTACACCTTC
>many|TRBV18|.|TRBJ1-4
CASSPVARSAGTTNEKLFF
TGTGCCAGCTCACCAGTCGCGCGTAGCGCAGGGACAACTAATGAAAAACTGTTTTTT
>many|TRBV7-8|.|TRBJ2-5
CASSLVRWGDQETQYF
TGTGCCAGCAGCTTAGTTAGATGGGGCGATCAAGAGACCCAGTACTTC
>many|TRBV6-2/TRBV6-3|.|TRBJ2-7
CASSRLAWEQYF
TGTGCCAGCAGTCGACTTGCTTGGGAGCAGTACTTC
>many|TRBV28|TRBD2|TRBJ2-3
CASTRGGTTDTQYF
TGTGCCAGCACCCGCGGGGGGACCACAGATACGCAGTATTTT
>many|TRBV10-3|.|TRBJ2-7
CAISGTYEGEQYF
TGTGCCATCAGTGGGACCTACGAGGGAGAGCAGTACTTC
>many|TRBV28|.|TRBJ1-5
CASRESDSRKPQHF
TGTGCCAGCAGAGAATCGGACAGTCGAAAGCCCCAGCATTTT
>.|TRBV2|TRBD1|TRBJ1-2
CASSGHGTAYGYTF
TGTGCCAGCAGTGGTCATGGGACAGCTTATGGCTACACCTTC
>many|TRBV20-1|.|TRBJ2-1
CSARGDFLIEQFF
TGCAGTGCTAGGGGGGACTTTCTTATTGAGCAGTTCTTC
>many|TRBV19|TRBD1|TRBJ1-1
CASSIDPGQGGFRTEAFF
TGTGCCAGTAGTATAGACCCGGGACAGGGTGGATTCCGCACTGAAGCTTTCTTT
>many|TRBV9|TRBD1|TRBJ1-1
CASSARQGATEAFF
TGTGCCAGCTCAGCGAGACAGGGGGCTACTGAAGCTTTCTTT
>many|TRBV5-8|TRBD1|TRBJ2-7
CASSLGTGTYEQYF
TGTGCCAGCAGCTTGGGGACAGGGACATACGAGCAGTACTTC
>few|TRBV5-1|TRBD1|TRBJ2-5
CASSLGDRVGQETQYF
TGCGCCAGCAGCTTGGGAGACAGGGTGGGACAAGAGACCCAGTACTTC
>.|TRBV12-3/TRBV12-4|.|TRBJ1-2
CASSLADRSQGYTF
TGTGCCAGCAGTTTGGCAGACAGAAGTCAAGGCTACACCTTC
>once|TRBV4-2|.|TRBJ2-1
CASGPSPGLAADEQFF
TGTGCCAGCGGCCCGAGTCCGGGACTTGCGGCCGATGAGCAGTTCTTC
>many|TRBV6-1|TRBD2|TRBJ2-5
CASRTDGTSGGKYF
TGTGCCAGCAGAACCGACGGGACTAGCGGGGGGAAATACTTC
>many|TRBV5-1|TRBD1|TRBJ2-3
CASSYNPGQGAVKDTQYF
TGCGCCAGCAGCTATAACCCCGGACAGGGGGCGGTCAAAGATACGCAGTATTTT
>.|TRBV11-1|.|TRBJ2-2
CASSLRGAGLTNTGELFF
TGTGCCAGCAGCTTAAGAGGAGCGGGCCTAACGAACACCGGGGAGCTGTTTTTT
>many|TRBV30|.|TRBJ1-2
CAWSVRANYGYTF
TGTGCCTGGAGTGTACGGGCTAACTATGGCTACACCTTC
>many|TRBV20-1|.|TRBJ1-4
CSAPQEEKLFF
TGCAGTGCTCCCCAGGAAGAAAAACTGTTTTTT
>many|TRBV20-1|TRBD2|TRBJ2-1
CSAPLAGANNEQFF
TGCAGTGCTCCGTTAGCGGGGGCCAACAATGAGCAGTTCTTC
>many|TRBV3-1|.|TRBJ1-2
CASSQDEGYTF
TGTGCCAGCAGCCAAGACGAGGGCTACACCTTC
>many|TRBV28|TRBD1|TRBJ2-2
CASSPPGQGIWSGELFF
TGTGCCAGCAGTCCCCCGGGACAGGGGATTTGGTCCGGGGAGCTGTTTTTT
>many|TRBV20-1|TRBD2|TRBJ2-1
CSARNPAGAGEQFF
TGCAGTGCTAGAAACCCAGCGGGGGCGGGAGAGCAGTTCTTC
>.|TRBV5-5|TRBD1|TRBJ2-3
CASSAGTVSTDTQYF
TGTGCCAGCAGCGCCGGGACAGTTAGCACAGATACGCAGTATTTT
>many|TRBV28|.|TRBJ1-2
CASSSPFNYGYTF
TGTGCCAGCAGTTCCCCGTTTAACTATGGCTACACCTTC
>many|TRBV28|TRBD1|TRBJ1-2
CASSSPTGENYGYTF
TGTGCCAGCAGTTCTCCGACAGGGGAGAACTATGGCTACACCTTC
>many|TRBV14|.|TRBJ2-7
CASSQDARLLVSNEQYF
TGTGCCAGCAGCCAAGATGCGAGGTTATTGGTATCCAACGAGCAGTACTTC
>.|TRBV12-3/TRBV12-4|TRBD1|TRBJ1-5
CASSPGQDHQPQHF
TGTGCCAGCAGTCCGGGACAGGACCACCAGCCCCAGCATTTT
>.|TRBV10-3|.|TRBJ1-4
CAIIRDTNEKLFF
TGTGCCATCATCAGGGATACTAATGAAAAACTGTTTTTT
>many|TRBV7-2|TRBD2|TRBJ2-4
CASSRGLAGGALYF
TGTGCCAGCAGCCGGGGACTAGCGGGCGGTGCCTTGTACTTC
>many|TRBV28|.|TRBJ1-2
CASSPGQFFNYGYTF
TGTGCCAGCAGTCCAGGACAGTTCTTTAACTATGGCTACACCTTC
>many|TRBV12-3/TRBV12-4|.|TRBJ2-7
CASRKQGEQYF
TGTGCCAGCAGGAAACAAGGCGAGCAGTACTTC